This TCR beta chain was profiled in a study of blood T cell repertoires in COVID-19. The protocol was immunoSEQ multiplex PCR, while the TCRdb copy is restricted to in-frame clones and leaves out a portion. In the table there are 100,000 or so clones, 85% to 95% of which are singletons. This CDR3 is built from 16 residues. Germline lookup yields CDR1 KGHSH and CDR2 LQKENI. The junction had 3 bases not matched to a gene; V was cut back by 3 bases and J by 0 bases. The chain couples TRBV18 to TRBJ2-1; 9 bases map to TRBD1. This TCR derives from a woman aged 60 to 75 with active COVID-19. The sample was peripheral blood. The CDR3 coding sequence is TGTGCCAGCTCACCCGGGACAGGGAGCTCCTACAATGAGCAGTTCTTC. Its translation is CASSPGTGSSYNEQFF. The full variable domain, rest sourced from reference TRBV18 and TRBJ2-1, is NAGVMQNPRHLVRRRGQEARLRCSPMKGHSHVYWYRQLPEEGLKFMVYLQKENIIDESGMPKERFSAEFPKEGPSILRIQQVVRGDSAAYFCASSPGTGSSYNEQFFGPGTRLTVL.